This TCR beta chain was sequenced during a study of cytomegalovirus exposure and HLA in healthy donors. Study-wide results and caveats: TCR beta sequences reportedly predicted the HLA-A and HLA-B alleles of most subjects accurately.

The table lists this clone with a count of one. The target antigen is unknown. The PCR made use of 60 Vbeta and 13 Jbeta primers. Sequenced by immunoSEQ multiplex PCR; TCRdb stores in-frame clones only, minus some. There are 150,000 to 180,000 clones in the sample; 65% to 75% occur only once, and about 2.1% lies in the top ten. CDR1 and CDR2 (germline): SGHRS, YFSETQ. This CDR3 comprises 13 residues. Losses at the gene ends were 6 bases for V and 8 bases for J; bases not matched to a gene: 5. The rearrangement uses TRBV5-1 and TRBJ2-1; 10 bases are a match to TRBD1. The sample was PBMCs. The clonotype originates from a man younger than 45 in good health and CMV-seronegative. The CDR3 region has the DNA TGCGCCAGCATGGGACAGGGGAGGGATGAGCAGTTCTTC. It is translated as CASMGQGRDEQFF.